This T cell receptor beta chain stems from a study of T-cell memory formation after mild COVID-19. Study outcomes and limitations: Clones shrinking from day 15 to 85 showed even CD4/CD8 mixes; later expanders tilted CD4+.

On this clonotype itself: Its antigen remains unidentified.

The CDR3 spans 14 residues. Trimming removed 5 bases from V and 1 base from J, with 11 bases in between. Germline V gene data show CDR1 as SGHTA and CDR2 as FQGNSA. TCRdb independently ran MiXCR on the 5' RACE reads; one entry per CDR3 protein. The table shows approximately 300,000 distinct CDR3 sequences, with approximately 16% occurring only once. The source of this sequence is a man between 18 and 29 years old who had mild COVID-19 (a few samples of this study predate the infection). Cell type and time point are not known. The sample taken for sequencing was PBMCs or a T cell subset sorted from them (not recorded which). The chain joins TRBV7-2 to TRBJ1-2; D is ambiguous. The DNA for the CDR3 is TGTGCCAGCAGCCTCATCCCAGATAACTATGGCTACACCTTC. This translates into CASSLIPDNYGYTF.